This entry is about one T cell receptor (beta chain). Its antigen is as yet unknown. Treatment specified: roughly 10-day PBMC culture with coronavirus spike peptide pools or control peptides (ViraFEST assay). An Oncomine TCR Beta short-read assay was used to sequence the DNA from cultured CD4+ T cells. Genomic DNA was isolated from CD4+ T cells that had been cultured. TCRdb passed the PCR reads through MiXCR, listing each CDR3 protein once. The sample gives 15,000 or so distinct CDR3 sequences, more than 45% of which show up once; around a tenth is in the top ten. This sample is drawn from a study of vaccination and CD4 T cells after COVID-19. About the study: Post-vaccine sampling followed dose two by a median around 74 days (range 14 to 241). In culture, cells were exposed to overlapping spike peptides from SARS-CoV-2, HCoV-NL63, HCoV-OC43 and HCoV-229E.

Germline lookup yields CDR1 LGHNA and CDR2 YSLEER. The CDR3 sequence is 15 residues long. V was cut by 3 bases and J by 7 bases, with 16 bases left in between. Material for sequencing was CD4+ T cells from blood, cultured in vitro. V gene TRBV4-3 combines with J gene TRBJ2-1, with TRBD2 as a possible D gene (6 bases). The clonotype originates from a human donor who had recovered from COVID-19. In DNA, the CDR3 is TGCGCCAGCAGCCAGGAACCCTGGGCGGGAAATGAGCAGTTCTTC. The encoded protein is CASSQEPWAGNEQFF.